This T cell receptor beta chain originates from a study of vaccination and CD4 T cells after COVID-19. In the case of this clonotype: Its antigen is not identified.

Treatment defined: roughly 11-day PBMC culture with coronavirus spike peptide pools or control peptides (ViraFEST assay). The study sequenced cultured CD4+ T cell DNA using the Oncomine TCR Beta short-read assay. TCRdb independently ran MiXCR on the PCR reads; one entry per CDR3 protein. The sample consists of 18,000 or so distinct CDR3 sequences, 47% of them appearing once. CDR3 length equals 15 residues. V trimming: 3 bases; J trimming: 1 base; junction bases outside the gene matches: 3. Germline V gene sequence: CDR1 KGHDR, CDR2 SFDVKD. This sequence was found in a human donor who had recovered from COVID-19. This specimen consisted of CD4+ T cells from blood, cultured in vitro, obtained before SARS-CoV-2 vaccination. The V gene is TRBV24-1, the J gene TRBJ2-3; 7 positions agree with TRBD1. CDR3 loop: CATSDRDRGTDTQYF. CDR3 coding DNA: TGTGCCACCAGTGATCGGGACAGAGGCACAGATACGCAGTATTTT.